The 2 T cell receptor beta chains below all came from one sample that was sequenced in a study of CD8+CD57+ T cells in acquired aplastic anemia (dated by TCRdb to between 2017 and 2018). Expansion of CD8+CD57+ cells had been shown by flow cytometry in the patients chosen for sequencing. Sequenced using an Illumina HiSeq 2000. Profiling of TCR beta VDJ combinations and CDR3 sequences used genomic DNA as the template. Using fastp at Q25 and MiXCR, TCRdb reprocessed the public reads and kept productive beta chains. Here each entry gathers all rows of one CDR3 protein and keeps the most common genes and DNA. The sample records 120,000 or so distinct CDR3 sequences, roughly 40% of which are singletons. The ten top clones hold under 3% of the sample. Sequencing used sorted CD4+, CD8+, or CD8+CD57+ T cells (not recorded which) from PBMCs. These receptors were collected from a human donor with aplastic anemia.

In this sample, this clonotype turned up many times. The chain joins TRBV5-8 to TRBJ2-5; 9 bases line up with TRBD2. Germline loops: CDR1 SGHTS, CDR2 YDEGEE. Trimming removed 7 bases from V and 5 bases from J; junction bases left unmatched: 12. This CDR3 has 15 residues. CDR3 residues: CASVRRGGLGETQYF. The CDR3 DNA reads TGTGCCAGCGTACGGCGGGGGGGCCTGGGGGAGACCCAGTACTTC.

This clonotype was seen many times. This chain joins TRBV6-1 and TRBJ2-2, with unresolved D. The germline V gene encodes CDR1 MNHNS and CDR2 SASEGT. Trimming removed 5 bases at V and 8 bases at J, with 6 bases between. The CDR3 is made up of 11 amino acids. This CDR3 reads CASSLEGELFF. The CDR3 nucleotides read TGTGCCAGCAGTCTAGAGGGGGAGCTGTTTTTT.